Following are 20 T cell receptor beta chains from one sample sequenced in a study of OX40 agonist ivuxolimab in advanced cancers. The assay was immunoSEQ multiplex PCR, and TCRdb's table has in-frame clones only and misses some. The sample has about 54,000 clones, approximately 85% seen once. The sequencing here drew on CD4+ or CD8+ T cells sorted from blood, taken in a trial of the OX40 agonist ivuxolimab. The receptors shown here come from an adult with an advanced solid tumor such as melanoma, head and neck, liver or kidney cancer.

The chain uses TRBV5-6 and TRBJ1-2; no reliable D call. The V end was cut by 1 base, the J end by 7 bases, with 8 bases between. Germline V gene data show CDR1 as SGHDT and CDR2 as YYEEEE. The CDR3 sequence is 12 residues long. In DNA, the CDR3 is TGTGCCAGCAGCTTGCCGAATTCTGGCTACACCTTC. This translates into CASSLPNSGYTF.

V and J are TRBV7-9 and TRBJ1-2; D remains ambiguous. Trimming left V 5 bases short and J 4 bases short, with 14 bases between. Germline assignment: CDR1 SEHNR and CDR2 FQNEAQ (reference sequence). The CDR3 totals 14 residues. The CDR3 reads CASSPDGDGYGYTF. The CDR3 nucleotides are TGTGCCAGCAGCCCCGACGGGGATGGCTATGGCTACACCTTC.

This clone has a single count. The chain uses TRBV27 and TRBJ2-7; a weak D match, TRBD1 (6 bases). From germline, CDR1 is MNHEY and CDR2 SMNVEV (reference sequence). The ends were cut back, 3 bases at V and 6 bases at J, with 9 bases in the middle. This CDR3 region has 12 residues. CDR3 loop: CASSFSGAEQYF. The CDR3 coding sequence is TGTGCCAGCAGTTTTTCAGGGGCCGAGCAGTACTTC.

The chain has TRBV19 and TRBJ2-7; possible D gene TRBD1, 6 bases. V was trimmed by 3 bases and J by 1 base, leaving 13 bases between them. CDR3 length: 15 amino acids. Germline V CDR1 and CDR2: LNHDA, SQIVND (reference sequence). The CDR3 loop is CASSIRTGLSYEQYF. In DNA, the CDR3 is TGTGCCAGTAGTATCCGAACAGGGTTATCCTACGAGCAGTACTTC.

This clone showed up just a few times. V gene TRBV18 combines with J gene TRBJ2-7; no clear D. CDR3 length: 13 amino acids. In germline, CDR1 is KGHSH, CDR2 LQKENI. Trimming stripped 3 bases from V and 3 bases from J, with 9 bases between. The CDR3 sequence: CASSPGGDYEQYF. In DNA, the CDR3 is TGTGCCAGCTCACCTGGTGGAGACTACGAGCAGTACTTC.

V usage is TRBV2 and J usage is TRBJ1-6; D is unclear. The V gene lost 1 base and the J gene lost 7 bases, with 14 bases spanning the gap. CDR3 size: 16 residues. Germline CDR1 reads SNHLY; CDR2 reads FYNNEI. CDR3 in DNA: TGTGCCAGCAGTGAAGTACCTCCGGCGAGGAATTCACCCCTCCACTTT. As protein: CASSEVPPARNSPLHF.

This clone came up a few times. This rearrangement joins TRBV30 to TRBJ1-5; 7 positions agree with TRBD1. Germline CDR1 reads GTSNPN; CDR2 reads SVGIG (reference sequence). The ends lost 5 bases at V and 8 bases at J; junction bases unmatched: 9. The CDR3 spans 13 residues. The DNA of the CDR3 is TGTGCCTGGTCAACAGGGGCCGAGGAGCCCCAGCATTTT. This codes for CAWSTGAEEPQHF.

CDR3 loop: CASSLTRGAASYNEQFF. Written as DNA, the CDR3 is TGTGCCAGCAGCTTAACCCGAGGAGCGGCCTCCTACAATGAGCAGTTCTTC. This sequence joins TRBV5-4 and TRBJ2-1, with D tentatively TRBD2 (5 bases). CDR1 and CDR2 from the germline V gene are SGHNT and YYREEE (reference sequence). The CDR3 loop spans 17 amino acids. V lost 2 bases to trimming and J lost 0 bases, with 15 bases between them.

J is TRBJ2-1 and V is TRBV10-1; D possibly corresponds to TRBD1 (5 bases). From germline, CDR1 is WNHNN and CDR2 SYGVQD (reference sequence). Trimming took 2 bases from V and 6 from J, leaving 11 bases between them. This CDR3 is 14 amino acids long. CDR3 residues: CASSERGRSNEQFF. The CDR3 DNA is TGCGCCAGCAGTGAGAGGGGAAGGAGCAATGAGCAGTTCTTC.

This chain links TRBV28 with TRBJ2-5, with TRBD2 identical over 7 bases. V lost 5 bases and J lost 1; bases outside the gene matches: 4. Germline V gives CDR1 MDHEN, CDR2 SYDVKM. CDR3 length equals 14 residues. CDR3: CASSDGTTQETQYF. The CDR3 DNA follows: TGTGCCAGCAGTGATGGGACTACCCAAGAGACCCAGTACTTC. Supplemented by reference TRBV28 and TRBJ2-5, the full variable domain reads DVKVTQSSRYLVKRTGEKVFLECVQDMDHENMFWYRQDPGLGLRLIYFSYDVKMKEKGDIPEGYSVSREKKERFSLILESASTNQTSMYLCASSDGTTQETQYFGPGTRLLVL.

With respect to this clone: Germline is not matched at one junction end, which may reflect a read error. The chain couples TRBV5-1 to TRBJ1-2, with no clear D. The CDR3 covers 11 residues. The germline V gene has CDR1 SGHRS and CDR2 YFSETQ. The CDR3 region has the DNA TGTGCCAGCAGAAGCAACTATGGCTACACCTTC. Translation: CASRSNYGYTF.

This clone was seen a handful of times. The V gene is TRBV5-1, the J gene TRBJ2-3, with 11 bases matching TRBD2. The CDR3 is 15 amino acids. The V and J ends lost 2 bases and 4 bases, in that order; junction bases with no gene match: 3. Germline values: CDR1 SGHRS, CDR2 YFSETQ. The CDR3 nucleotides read TGCGCCAGCAGCTTACTAGCGGGAGAGGCAGATACGCAGTATTTT. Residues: CASSLLAGEADTQYF.

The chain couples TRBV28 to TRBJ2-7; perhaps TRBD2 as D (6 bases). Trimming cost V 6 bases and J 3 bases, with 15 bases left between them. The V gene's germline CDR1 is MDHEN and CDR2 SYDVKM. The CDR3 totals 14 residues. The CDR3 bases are TGTGCCAGCAGCCTGGGAGGAGGGAACTACGAGCAGTACTTC. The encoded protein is CASSLGGGNYEQYF. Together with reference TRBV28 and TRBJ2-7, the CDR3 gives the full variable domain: DVKVTQSSRYLVKRTGEKVFLECVQDMDHENMFWYRQDPGLGLRLIYFSYDVKMKEKGDIPEGYSVSREKKERFSLILESASTNQTSMYLCASSLGGGNYEQYFGPGTRLTVT.

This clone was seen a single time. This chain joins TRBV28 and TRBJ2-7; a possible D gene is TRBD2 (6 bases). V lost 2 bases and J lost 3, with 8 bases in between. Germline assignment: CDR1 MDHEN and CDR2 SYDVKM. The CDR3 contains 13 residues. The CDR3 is CASSLAGRYEQYF. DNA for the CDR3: TGTGCCAGCAGTTTAGCGGGGCGCTACGAGCAGTACTTC.

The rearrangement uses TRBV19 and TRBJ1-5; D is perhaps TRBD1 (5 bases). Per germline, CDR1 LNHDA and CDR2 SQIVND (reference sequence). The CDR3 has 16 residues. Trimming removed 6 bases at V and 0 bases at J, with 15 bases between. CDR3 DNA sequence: TGTGCCAGTAGACCCTCGGGGGAAGTTAGCAATCAGCCCCAGCATTTT. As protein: CASRPSGEVSNQPQHF.

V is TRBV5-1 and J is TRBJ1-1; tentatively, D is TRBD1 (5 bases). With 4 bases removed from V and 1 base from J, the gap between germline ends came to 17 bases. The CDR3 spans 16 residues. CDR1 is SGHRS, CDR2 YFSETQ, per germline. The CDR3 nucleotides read TGCGCCAGCAGCCTCGAGAGTTCCGGGGGGAACACTGAAGCTTTCTTT. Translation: CASSLESSGGNTEAFF.

The CDR3 nucleotides read TGTGCCTGGAGTGAGGTAGGGGCTGAGCAGTTCTTC. Protein: CAWSEVGAEQFF. This rearrangement joins TRBV30 to TRBJ2-1, with TRBD1 as a possible D gene (5 bases). The germline CDR1 and CDR2 sequences are GTSNPN and SVGIG (reference sequence). The V end was cut by 1 base, the J end by 9 bases, with 10 bases between. This CDR3 has 12 residues.

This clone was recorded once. In DNA form, the CDR3 reads TGTGCCAGTAGTCCTCCGGGACAGGGGTGGCCCCTCCACTTT. As protein: CASSPPGQGWPLHF. The rearrangement uses TRBV19 and TRBJ1-6; the match to TRBD1 covers 10 bases. V dropped 5 bases and J dropped 13; count of bases not matched to a gene: 8. Germline CDR1 LNHDA, CDR2 SQIVND (reference sequence). The CDR3 extends over 14 amino acids.

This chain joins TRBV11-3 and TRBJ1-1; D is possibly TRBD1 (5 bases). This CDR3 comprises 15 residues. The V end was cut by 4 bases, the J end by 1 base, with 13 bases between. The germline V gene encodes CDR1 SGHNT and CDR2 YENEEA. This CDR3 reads CASSSGGRGNTEAFF. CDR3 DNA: TGTGCCAGCAGCTCCGGGGGGAGGGGGAACACTGAAGCTTTCTTT.

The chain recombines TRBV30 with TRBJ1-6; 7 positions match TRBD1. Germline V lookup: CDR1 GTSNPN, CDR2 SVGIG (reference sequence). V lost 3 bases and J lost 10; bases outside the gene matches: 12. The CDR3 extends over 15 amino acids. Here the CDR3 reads CAWRLNLQGSSPLHF. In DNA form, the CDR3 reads TGTGCCTGGAGGCTTAATTTACAGGGGAGCTCACCCCTCCACTTT.